The 21 T cell receptor beta chains given below trace back to one sample, sequenced in a study of T cells expressing NK-cell markers. TCRdb reprocessed the 5' RACE reads and stores each CDR3 protein as one record, lacking DNA. In total, the table holds under 600,000 distinct CDR3 sequences. Input material: blood T cells: a sorted CD56 or NKG2C T cell subset, CD4+ or CD8+ T cells, or bulk PBMC T cells (not recorded which). The receptors were sampled from a woman between 45 and 65 years old in good health.

V and J are TRBV7-2 and TRBJ2-7; TCRdb selects TRBD1, and the lack of DNA leaves this call unchecked. The CDR3 covers 19 residues. CDR1 and CDR2 (germline): SGHTA, FQGNSA. This CDR3 is CASSSGHRFSRRSYNEQYF.

The rearrangement links TRBV18 to TRBJ1-1. Germline V gene sequence: CDR1 KGHSH, CDR2 LQKENI. CDR3 length: 15 residues. The CDR3 is CASSPTRQQNTEAFF.

V and J are TRBV7-9 and TRBJ2-3; with no DNA, the TCRdb D assignment of TRBD2 cannot be verified. CDR3 size: 17 residues. Germline V gives CDR1 SEHNR, CDR2 FQNEAQ (reference sequence). This CDR3 is CASSLVLGLGTTDTQYF.

The chain employs TRBV2 and TRBJ2-1; TCRdb lists TRBD2, though no DNA is available to test this call. Germline lookup yields CDR1 SNHLY and CDR2 FYNNEI. The CDR3 runs to 14 residues. The CDR3: CASSESPSQDEQFF. Variable domain in full (rest from reference TRBV2 and TRBJ2-1): EPEVTQTPSHQVTQMGQEVILRCVPISNHLYFYWYRQILGQKVEFLVSFYNNEISEKSEIFDDQFSVERPDGSNFTLKIRSTKLEDSAMYFCASSESPSQDEQFFGPGTRLTVL.

The chain combines TRBV7-3 with TRBJ2-6; TCRdb indicates TRBD1, and absent DNA this call remains unverified. Germline CDR1 is SGHTA and CDR2 is FQGTGA. The CDR3 sequence is 17 residues long. The CDR3 reads CASSAYGQPVGANVLTF.

The genes are TRBV20-1 and TRBJ2-4; TCRdb selects TRBD2, and the lack of DNA leaves this call unchecked. The CDR3 sequence is 14 residues long. The germline V gene encodes CDR1 DFQATT and CDR2 SNEGSKA (reference sequence). The CDR3 here is CSALLAGASSIQYF.

The J gene is TRBJ2-1, the V gene TRBV24-1; TCRdb calls TRBD1, which cannot be checked without DNA. The CDR3 spans 15 residues. Germline assignment: CDR1 KGHDR and CDR2 SFDVKD. The CDR3: CATSVSRGTYNEQFF.

V and J are TRBV11-3 and TRBJ2-1; TCRdb outputs TRBD2, but without DNA this stays unchecked. The CDR3 extends over 16 amino acids. Germline V lookup: CDR1 SGHNT, CDR2 YENEEA. CDR3 in amino acids: CASSPISGRGMNEQFF.

V and J are TRBV7-9 and TRBJ2-1; TCRdb outputs TRBD1, but without DNA this stays unchecked. From germline, CDR1 is SEHNR and CDR2 FQNEAQ (reference sequence). The CDR3 totals 14 residues. This CDR3 is CASGGQGGWGEQFF.

The V and J genes are TRBV20-1 and TRBJ2-3; TCRdb indicates TRBD1, and absent DNA this call remains unverified. This CDR3 is 16 amino acids long. CDR1 and CDR2 (germline): DFQATT, SNEGSKA (reference sequence). CDR3 residues: CSAEGPWRGITDTQYF.

The V and J genes are TRBV28 and TRBJ2-1; TCRdb's D call of TRBD2 is untestable without DNA. CDR3 length equals 16 residues. CDR1 MDHEN and CDR2 SYDVKM come from the germline V gene. The CDR3 loop reads CASRLPGTSGNYEQFF.

V and J are TRBV3-1 and TRBJ2-1; the TCRdb D gene call, TRBD1, has no DNA to confirm it. The CDR3 contains 15 residues. CDR1 and CDR2 from the germline V gene are LGHDT and YNNKEL (reference sequence). The CDR3 spells CASSQFDREGNEQFF.

J is TRBJ2-1 and V is TRBV5-5; with no DNA, the TCRdb D assignment of TRBD1 cannot be verified. The CDR3 covers 14 residues. Germline V CDR1 and CDR2: SGHKS, YYEKEE (reference sequence). The CDR3 is CASSTEGTANEQFF.

The gene calls are TRBV24-1 and TRBJ2-2; absent DNA, TCRdb's TRBD1 call cannot be checked. Looked up from germline, CDR1 is KGHDR and CDR2 is SFDVKD. This CDR3 contains 13 residues. The chain's CDR3 is CATNQAGQVELFF.

The CDR3 reads CASSLGLARLAKNIQYF. The chain joins TRBV5-1 to TRBJ2-4; the D gene TCRdb calls, TRBD2, cannot be checked with no DNA. This CDR3 has 17 residues. CDR1 SGHRS and CDR2 YFSETQ come from the germline V gene.

This chain links TRBV6-6 with TRBJ2-1; TCRdb proposes TRBD2, but this gene call is untestable without DNA. CDR3 length: 16 residues. CDR1 MNHNY and CDR2 SVGAGI come from the germline V gene (reference sequence). CDR3 sequence: CASSSLAGVAYNEQFF.

The V and J genes are TRBV20-1 and TRBJ2-5; with no DNA, the TCRdb D assignment of TRBD1 cannot be verified. Germline V gene lookup returns CDR1 DFQATT and CDR2 SNEGSKA (reference sequence). This CDR3 is 13 amino acids long. CDR3 region: CSAPGPRAETQYF.

This chain's CDR3 is CASSPTTGQNYGYTF. The chain links TRBV4-1 to TRBJ1-2; as DNA is missing, the TRBD1 call by TCRdb cannot be tested. Germline CDR1 and CDR2: MGHRA and YSYEKL. CDR3 length: 15 residues.

This chain links TRBV29-1 with TRBJ2-1; TCRdb proposes TRBD1, but this gene call is untestable without DNA. CDR1 is SQVTM and CDR2 is ANQGSEA in the germline V gene. There are 18 residues in the CDR3. The CDR3 protein is CSVNRVGWAQGSLGEQFF.

The chain has TRBV10-3 and TRBJ2-7; TCRdb indicates TRBD2, and absent DNA this call remains unverified. The V gene's germline CDR1 is ENHRY and CDR2 SYGVKD. This CDR3 is built from 14 residues. The CDR3 region is CAIGAGGRSYEQYF.

The chain links TRBV20-1 to TRBJ1-4. The V gene's germline CDR1 is DFQATT and CDR2 SNEGSKA (reference sequence). The CDR3 spans 15 residues. The CDR3 loop is CSAGEGWATNEKLFF.